This is a list of T cell receptor beta chains from one sample in a study of chemoradiotherapy in HPV16-positive cancers. Produced via immunoSEQ multiplex PCR; TCRdb's table is partial and in-frame only. The repertoire includes about 3,000 clones, less than 75% of them detected once, and 13% to 15% sits in the top ten. This specimen was taken from a patient who underwent chemoradiotherapy. These receptors were taken from a human donor with HPV-associated anogenital cancer. Each CDR3 is given with its conserved first and last residue. Each record gives: D gene, J gene, V gene, clone size, CDR3 DNA, CDR3 protein. The D gene is left open where the match is weak. For some rows the clone size is stated as once, few or many, or as a class when expanded; others skip it.

d_gene: TRBD2
j_gene: TRBJ2-7
v_gene: TRBV10-3
abundance: -
CDR3nt: TGTGCCATCAGTGTATCGGGACTAGCAGAGCAGTACTTC
CDR3aa: CAISVSGLAEQYF

d_gene: TRBD1
j_gene: TRBJ2-7
v_gene: TRBV2
abundance: -
CDR3nt: TGTGCCAGCAGCCCCGGTACCGGGACAGGTTCCTCCTACGAGCAGTACTTC
CDR3aa: CASSPGTGTGSSYEQYF

d_gene: -
j_gene: TRBJ1-1
v_gene: TRBV7-2
abundance: -
CDR3nt: TGTGCCAGCAGCCGACCAAGGGACGGAAACACTGAAGCTTTCTTT
CDR3aa: CASSRPRDGNTEAFF

d_gene: -
j_gene: TRBJ2-1
v_gene: TRBV7-2
abundance: -
CDR3nt: TGTGCCAGCAGCTTACCTCAGGTATACAATGAGCAGTTCTTC
CDR3aa: CASSLPQVYNEQFF

d_gene: -
j_gene: TRBJ2-2
v_gene: TRBV9
abundance: -
CDR3nt: TGTGCCAGCAGCGTAGTGGTGGGGAGCGGGGAGCTGTTTTTT
CDR3aa: CASSVVVGSGELFF

d_gene: -
j_gene: TRBJ1-4
v_gene: TRBV2
abundance: -
CDR3nt: TGTGCCAGCAGGGTAGCGGAAGGTTACCCCCGAGAAAAACTGTTTTTT
CDR3aa: CASRVAEGYPREKLFF

d_gene: TRBD2
j_gene: TRBJ2-1
v_gene: TRBV2
abundance: once
CDR3nt: TGTGCCAGTCAGCGGGGGGCTTACAATGAGCAGTTCTTC
CDR3aa: CASQRGAYNEQFF

d_gene: -
j_gene: TRBJ2-1
v_gene: TRBV12-5
abundance: -
CDR3nt: TGTGCTAGTGGGACGGACCGACGTCGGGGACAGTTCTTC
CDR3aa: CASGTDRRRGQFF

d_gene: -
j_gene: TRBJ1-6
v_gene: TRBV2
abundance: once
CDR3nt: TGTGCCAGCAGGACACTCGAGTCCCTCCACTTT
CDR3aa: CASRTLESLHF

d_gene: TRBD2
j_gene: TRBJ2-3
v_gene: TRBV2
abundance: -
CDR3nt: TGTGCCAGCAGTGCCGGGACTAGCGGGGGGGCAGATACGCAGTATTTT
CDR3aa: CASSAGTSGGADTQYF

d_gene: TRBD2
j_gene: TRBJ2-1
v_gene: TRBV7-2
abundance: -
CDR3nt: TGTGCCAGCAGCTCAGCGGGAAAACTAGCGGGGGGTTACAATGAGCAGTTCTTC
CDR3aa: CASSSAGKLAGGYNEQFF

d_gene: -
j_gene: TRBJ2-7
v_gene: TRBV28
abundance: -
CDR3nt: TGTGCCAGCAGTCCTGACATGGCGAGCTCCTACGAGCAGTACTTC
CDR3aa: CASSPDMASSYEQYF

d_gene: TRBD2
j_gene: TRBJ2-1
v_gene: TRBV2
abundance: -
CDR3nt: TGTGCCAGCAGTGTACGGGGGGGCGAGAATGAGCAGTTCTTC
CDR3aa: CASSVRGGENEQFF

d_gene: -
j_gene: TRBJ1-6
v_gene: TRBV7-2
abundance: -
CDR3nt: TGTGCCAGCAGCGACGCCCGGGGACCGAGCTCCTATAATTCACCCCTCCACTTT
CDR3aa: CASSDARGPSSYNSPLHF

d_gene: -
j_gene: TRBJ2-7
v_gene: TRBV2
abundance: -
CDR3nt: TGTGCCAGCAGTGTCTTTCGGGGATGGGAGCAGTACTTC
CDR3aa: CASSVFRGWEQYF

d_gene: TRBD1
j_gene: TRBJ1-2
v_gene: TRBV19
abundance: -
CDR3nt: TGTGCCAGTCATGACGGGACAGGGGGAGTCTATGGCTACACCTTC
CDR3aa: CASHDGTGGVYGYTF

d_gene: -
j_gene: TRBJ1-2
v_gene: TRBV4-1
abundance: -
CDR3nt: TGCGCCAGCAGCCAAGGAACCTCCCGGGGGGCGCGTCATGGCTACACCTTC
CDR3aa: CASSQGTSRGARHGYTF

d_gene: TRBD2
j_gene: TRBJ2-2
v_gene: TRBV4-3
abundance: -
CDR3nt: TGCGCCAGCAGCCGAGAGATAGCGGGGGGGCCGATCACCGGGGAGCTGTTTTTT
CDR3aa: CASSREIAGGPITGELFF

d_gene: -
j_gene: TRBJ1-2
v_gene: TRBV4-3
abundance: -
CDR3nt: TGCGCCAGCAGCCAAGATCCAACAGGGTATGGCTACACCTTC
CDR3aa: CASSQDPTGYGYTF

d_gene: -
j_gene: TRBJ1-2
v_gene: TRBV2
abundance: -
CDR3nt: TGTGCCAGCAGTGAACCGGCCGGGAGATATGGCTACACCTTC
CDR3aa: CASSEPAGRYGYTF

d_gene: TRBD1
j_gene: TRBJ1-5
v_gene: TRBV5-1
abundance: few
CDR3nt: TGCGCCAGCAGCTTGGACAGGGGAGGCCAGCCCCAGCATTTT
CDR3aa: CASSLDRGGQPQHF

d_gene: -
j_gene: TRBJ2-7
v_gene: TRBV11-2
abundance: few
CDR3nt: TGTGCCAGCAGCTCCGGCTACGAGCAGTACTTC
CDR3aa: CASSSGYEQYF

d_gene: -
j_gene: TRBJ2-7
v_gene: TRBV29-1
abundance: -
CDR3nt: TGCAGCGTTGAGGGGGACACCGCCTACGAGCAGTACTTC
CDR3aa: CSVEGDTAYEQYF

d_gene: -
j_gene: TRBJ1-3
v_gene: TRBV11-2
abundance: -
CDR3nt: TGTGCCAGCAGCTTAGCTTATCCGGGACTGCTCTCTGGAAACACCATATATTTT
CDR3aa: CASSLAYPGLLSGNTIYF

d_gene: -
j_gene: TRBJ2-3
v_gene: TRBV10-1
abundance: -
CDR3nt: TGCGCCAGCAGTGAGCCGTGGGAGGGGGGTCGCACAGATACGCAGTATTTT
CDR3aa: CASSEPWEGGRTDTQYF

d_gene: TRBD1
j_gene: TRBJ1-2
v_gene: TRBV7-2
abundance: -
CDR3nt: TGTGCCAGCAGCTCACGACAGGGGTCTAACTATGGCTACACCTTC
CDR3aa: CASSSRQGSNYGYTF

d_gene: -
j_gene: TRBJ2-6
v_gene: TRBV30
abundance: -
CDR3nt: TGTGCCTGGAGTGAAGGGGGCTCTGGGGCCAACGTCCTGACTTTC
CDR3aa: CAWSEGGSGANVLTF

d_gene: TRBD2
j_gene: TRBJ2-7
v_gene: TRBV4-2
abundance: -
CDR3nt: TGTGCCAGCAGCCAAGATCGGTCGGCGGGGGGCTACGAGCAGTACTTC
CDR3aa: CASSQDRSAGGYEQYF